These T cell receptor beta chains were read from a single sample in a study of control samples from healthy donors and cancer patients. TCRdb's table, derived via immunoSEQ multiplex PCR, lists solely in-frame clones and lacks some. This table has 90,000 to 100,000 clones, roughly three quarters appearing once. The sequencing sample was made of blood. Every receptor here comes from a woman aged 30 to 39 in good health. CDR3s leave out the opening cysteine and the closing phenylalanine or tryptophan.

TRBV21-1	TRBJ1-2	ASSRGQSLSPSSYGYT
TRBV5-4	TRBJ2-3	ASRLRGESTDTQY
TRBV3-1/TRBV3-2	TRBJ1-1	ASSYPSGTKLSEAF
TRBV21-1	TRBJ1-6	ARTEESYNSPLH
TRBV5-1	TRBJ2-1	ASSVPPGQQLIVSYNEQF
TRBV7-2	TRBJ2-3	ASSSPGVPDTQY
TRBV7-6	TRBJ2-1	ASSLYEGANEQF
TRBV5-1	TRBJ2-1	ASSYGGVGNEQF
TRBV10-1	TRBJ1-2	ASPQGAVNYGYT
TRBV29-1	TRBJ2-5	SIGDSETQY
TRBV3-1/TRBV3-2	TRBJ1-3	ASSQDPPYRVLSGNTIY
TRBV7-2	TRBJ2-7	ASSDVFSEQY
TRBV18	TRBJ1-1	ASSPGLGTAMNTEAF
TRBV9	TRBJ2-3	ASGSSVHTDTQY
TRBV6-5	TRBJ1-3	ASIVSLSGNTIY
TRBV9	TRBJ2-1	ASSVLGGPSYNEQF
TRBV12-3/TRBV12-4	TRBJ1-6	ASSFTRGVIR
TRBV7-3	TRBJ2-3	ASSAAGGRPDTQY
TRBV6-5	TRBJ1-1	ASSIPGGEAF
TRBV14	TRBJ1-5	ASSPPNGDSNQPQH
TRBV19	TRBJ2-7	ASNQRTRGHYEQY
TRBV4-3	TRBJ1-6	ASSQDWNSPLH
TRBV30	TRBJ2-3	AWHTGLGDTQY
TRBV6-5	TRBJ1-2	ASRALSYGYT
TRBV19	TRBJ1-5	ASSKGGQVRSNQPQH
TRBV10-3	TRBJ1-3	AISSTRGTSGNTIY
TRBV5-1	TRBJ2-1	ASSLDRVGNEQF
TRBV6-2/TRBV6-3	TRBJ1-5	ASSYSGTINQPQH
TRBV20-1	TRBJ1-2	SAYINYGYT
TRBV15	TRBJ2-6	ATSRGGDGSGANVLT
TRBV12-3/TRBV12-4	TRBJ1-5	ASSLSGNQPQH
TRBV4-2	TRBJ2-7	ASSQAVIGGFSYEQY
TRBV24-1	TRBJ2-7	ATSEAGQWYEQY
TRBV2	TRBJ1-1	ASSVAGQNTEAF
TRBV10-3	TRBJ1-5	AIVSGGQPQH
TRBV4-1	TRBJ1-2	ASSQDGGANYGYT
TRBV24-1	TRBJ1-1	ATSGTGTAAF
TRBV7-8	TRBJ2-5	ASSSGTSGSPYQETQY
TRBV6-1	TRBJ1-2	ASSEIGQGRGYT
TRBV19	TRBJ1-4	ASSTTGWNEKLF
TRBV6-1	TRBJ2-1	ASSDSVLAGTSNEQF
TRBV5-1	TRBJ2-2	ASSLSGGTGELF
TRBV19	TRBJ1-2	ASSISHREIGYGYT
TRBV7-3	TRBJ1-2	ASSSTDPNYGYT
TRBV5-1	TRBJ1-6	ASSYRDGSLSPLH
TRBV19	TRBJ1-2	ASSGGMASYGYT
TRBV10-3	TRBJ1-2	AINSRQAVYGYT
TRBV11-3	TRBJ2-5	ASSAGLRGETQY
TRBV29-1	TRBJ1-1	SVDERSRAEAF
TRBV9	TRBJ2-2	ASSVRQAVTGELF
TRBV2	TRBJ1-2	ASSRDRGPNYGYT
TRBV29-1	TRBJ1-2	SVGDTRSDGYT
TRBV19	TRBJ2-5	ASTRTFGETQY
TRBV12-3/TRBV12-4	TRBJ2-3	ASRPLHTDTQY
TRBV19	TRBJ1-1	ASKDMNTEAF